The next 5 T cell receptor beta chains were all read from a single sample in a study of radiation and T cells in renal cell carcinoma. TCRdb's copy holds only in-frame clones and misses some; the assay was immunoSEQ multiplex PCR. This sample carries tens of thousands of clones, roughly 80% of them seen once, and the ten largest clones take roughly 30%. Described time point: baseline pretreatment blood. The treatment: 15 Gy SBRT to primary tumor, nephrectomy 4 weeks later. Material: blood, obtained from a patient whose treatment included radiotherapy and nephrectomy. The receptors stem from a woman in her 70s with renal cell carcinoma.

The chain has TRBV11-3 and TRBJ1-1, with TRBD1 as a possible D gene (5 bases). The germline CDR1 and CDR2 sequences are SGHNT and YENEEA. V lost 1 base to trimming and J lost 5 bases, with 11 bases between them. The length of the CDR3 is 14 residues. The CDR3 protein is CASSLGGRGTEAFF. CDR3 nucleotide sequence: TGTGCCAGCAGCTTAGGGGGCCGGGGGACTGAAGCTTTCTTT.

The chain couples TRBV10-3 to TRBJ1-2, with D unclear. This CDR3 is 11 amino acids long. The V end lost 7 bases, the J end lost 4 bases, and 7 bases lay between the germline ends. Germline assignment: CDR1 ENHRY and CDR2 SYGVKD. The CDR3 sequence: CAINGGYGYTF. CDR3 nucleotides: TGTGCCATCAACGGCGGCTATGGCTACACCTTC.

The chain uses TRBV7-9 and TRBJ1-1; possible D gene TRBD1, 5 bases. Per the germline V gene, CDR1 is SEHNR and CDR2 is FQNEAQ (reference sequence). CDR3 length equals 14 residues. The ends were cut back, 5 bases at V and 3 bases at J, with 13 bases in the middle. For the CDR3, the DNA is TGTGCCAGCAGCCGAGGGGACTCATACACTGAAGCTTTCTTT. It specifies CASSRGDSYTEAFF.

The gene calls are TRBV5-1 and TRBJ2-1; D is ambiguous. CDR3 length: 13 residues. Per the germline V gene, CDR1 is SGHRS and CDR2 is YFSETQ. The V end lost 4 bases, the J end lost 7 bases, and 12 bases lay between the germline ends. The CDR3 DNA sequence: TGCGCCAGCAGCCCCCCTTTGGGGAATGAGCAGTTCTTC. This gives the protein CASSPPLGNEQFF.

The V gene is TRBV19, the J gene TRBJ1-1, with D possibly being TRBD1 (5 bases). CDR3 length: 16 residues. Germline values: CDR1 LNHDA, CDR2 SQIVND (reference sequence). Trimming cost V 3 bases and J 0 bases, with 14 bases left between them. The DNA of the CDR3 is TGTGCCAGTAGTATCAAGCAGGGAGTAATGAACACTGAAGCTTTCTTT. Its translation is CASSIKQGVMNTEAFF.